This T cell receptor (beta chain) was identified during a study of spatial heterogeneity in lung cancer. Across the study: Investigators collected some blood samples at disease recurrence, and the median time to first recurrence was more than 300 days.

In the library, each TCR cDNA molecule bore its own unique molecular identifier. TCRdb re-derived calls from the 5' RACE reads in MiXCR, one entry per CDR3 protein. The sample records 9,000 or so distinct CDR3 sequences, approximately 3.5% being singletons. This clonotype was seen many times. The antigen is undetermined. In a library made to pick up alpha chains, this beta chain is a stray read with a size that means little. The CDR3 is made up of 16 amino acids. Trimming took off 0 bases at V and 4 bases at J, with 18 bases between the two ends. Germline lookup yields CDR1 DFQATT and CDR2 SNEGSKA (reference sequence). Study-wide results and limits: In blood, ubiquitous expanded tumor TCRs appeared more at resection than follow-up.

Time point meaning: blood taken at disease recurrence. The input material, whole RNA from tumor, nontumor lung or frozen PBMC, was sequenced unsorted. This chain joins TRBV20-1 and TRBJ1-1; TRBD1 might be the D (5 bases). The receptor comes from a female donor with early-stage non-small cell lung cancer. The source was PBMCs, collected at recurrence. Here the CDR3 DNA reads TGCAGTGCTAGAGACGGACCGGGGGTTTGGGGCACTGAAGCTTTCTTT. Protein product: CSARDGPGVWGTEAFF.